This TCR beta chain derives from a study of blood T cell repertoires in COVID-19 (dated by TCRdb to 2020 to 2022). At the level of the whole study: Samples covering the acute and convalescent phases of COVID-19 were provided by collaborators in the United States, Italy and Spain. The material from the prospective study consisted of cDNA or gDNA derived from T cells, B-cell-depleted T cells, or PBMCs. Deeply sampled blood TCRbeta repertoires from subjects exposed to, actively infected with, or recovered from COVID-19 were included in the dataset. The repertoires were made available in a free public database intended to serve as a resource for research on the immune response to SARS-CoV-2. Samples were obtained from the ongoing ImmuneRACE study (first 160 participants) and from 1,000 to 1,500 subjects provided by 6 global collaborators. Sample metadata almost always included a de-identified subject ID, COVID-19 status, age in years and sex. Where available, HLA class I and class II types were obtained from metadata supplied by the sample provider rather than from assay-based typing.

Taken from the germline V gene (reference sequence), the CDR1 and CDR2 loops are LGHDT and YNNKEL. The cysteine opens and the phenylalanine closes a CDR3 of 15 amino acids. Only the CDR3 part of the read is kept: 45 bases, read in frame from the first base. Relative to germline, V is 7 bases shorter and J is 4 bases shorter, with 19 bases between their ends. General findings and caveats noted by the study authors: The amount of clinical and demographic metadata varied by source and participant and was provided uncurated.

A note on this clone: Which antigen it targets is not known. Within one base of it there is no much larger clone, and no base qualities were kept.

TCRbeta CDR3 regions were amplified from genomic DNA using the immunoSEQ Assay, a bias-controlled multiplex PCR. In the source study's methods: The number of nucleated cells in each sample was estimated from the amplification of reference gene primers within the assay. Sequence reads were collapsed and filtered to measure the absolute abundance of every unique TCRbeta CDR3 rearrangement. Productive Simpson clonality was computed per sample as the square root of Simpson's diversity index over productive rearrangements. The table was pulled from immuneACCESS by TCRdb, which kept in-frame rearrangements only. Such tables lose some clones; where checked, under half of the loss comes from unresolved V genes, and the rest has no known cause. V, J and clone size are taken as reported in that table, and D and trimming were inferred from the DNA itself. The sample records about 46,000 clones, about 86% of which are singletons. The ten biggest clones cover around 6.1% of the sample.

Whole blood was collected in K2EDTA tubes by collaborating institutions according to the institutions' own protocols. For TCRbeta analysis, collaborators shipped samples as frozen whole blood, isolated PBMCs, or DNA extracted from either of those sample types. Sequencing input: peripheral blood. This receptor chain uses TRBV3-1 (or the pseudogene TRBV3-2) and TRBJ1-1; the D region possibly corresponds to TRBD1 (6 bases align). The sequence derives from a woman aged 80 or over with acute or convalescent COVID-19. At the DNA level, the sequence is TGTGCCAGCACCCAGAGGGGGGGCAAAGGCACTGAAGCTTTCTTT. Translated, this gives CASTQRGGKGTEAFF.